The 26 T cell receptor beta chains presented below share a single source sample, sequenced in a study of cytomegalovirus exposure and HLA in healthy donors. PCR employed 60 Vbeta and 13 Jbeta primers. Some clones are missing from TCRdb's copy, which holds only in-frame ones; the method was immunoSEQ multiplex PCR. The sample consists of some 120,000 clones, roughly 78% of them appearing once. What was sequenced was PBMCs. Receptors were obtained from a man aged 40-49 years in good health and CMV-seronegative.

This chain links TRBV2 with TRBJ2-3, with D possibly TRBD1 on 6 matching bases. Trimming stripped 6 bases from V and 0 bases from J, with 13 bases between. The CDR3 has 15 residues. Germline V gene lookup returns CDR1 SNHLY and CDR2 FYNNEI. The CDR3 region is CASRSGAPSTDTQYF. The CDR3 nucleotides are TGTGCCAGCAGGTCAGGGGCCCCCAGCACAGATACGCAGTATTTT.

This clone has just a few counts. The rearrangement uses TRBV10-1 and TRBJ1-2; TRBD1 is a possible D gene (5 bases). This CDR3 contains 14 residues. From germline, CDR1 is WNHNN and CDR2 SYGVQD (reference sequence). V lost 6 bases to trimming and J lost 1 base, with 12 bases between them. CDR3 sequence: CASSPQGVNYGYTF. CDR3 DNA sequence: TGCGCCAGCAGCCCTCAGGGCGTTAACTATGGCTACACCTTC.

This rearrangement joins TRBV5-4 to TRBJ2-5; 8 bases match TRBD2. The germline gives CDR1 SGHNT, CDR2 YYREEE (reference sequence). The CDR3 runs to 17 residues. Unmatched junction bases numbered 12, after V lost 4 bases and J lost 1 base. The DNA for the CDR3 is TGTGCCAGCAGCCATTTTCTCCTGCGGGGGGCCCAAGAGACCCAGTACTTC. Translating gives CASSHFLLRGAQETQYF.

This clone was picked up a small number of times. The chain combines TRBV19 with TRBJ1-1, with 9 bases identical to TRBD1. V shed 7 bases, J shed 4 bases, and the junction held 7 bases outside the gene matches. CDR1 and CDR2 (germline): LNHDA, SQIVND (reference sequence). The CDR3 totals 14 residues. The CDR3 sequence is CASTRTGAITEAFF. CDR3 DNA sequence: TGTGCCAGTACCAGGACAGGGGCGATCACTGAAGCTTTCTTT.

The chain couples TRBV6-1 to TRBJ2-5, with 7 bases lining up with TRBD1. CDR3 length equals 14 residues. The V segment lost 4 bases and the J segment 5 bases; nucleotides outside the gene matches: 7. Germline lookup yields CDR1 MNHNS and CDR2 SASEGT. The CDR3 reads CASSADRPGETQYF. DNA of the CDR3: TGTGCCAGCAGTGCGGACAGGCCCGGGGAGACCCAGTACTTC.

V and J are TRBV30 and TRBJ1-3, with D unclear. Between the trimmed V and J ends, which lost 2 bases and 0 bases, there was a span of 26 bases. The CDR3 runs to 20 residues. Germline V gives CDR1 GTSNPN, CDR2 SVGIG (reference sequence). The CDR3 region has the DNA TGTGCCTGGAGTCTGTTCCCGGCTACCCCACGAAGGAGCTCTGGAAACACCATATATTTT. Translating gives CAWSLFPATPRRSSGNTIYF.

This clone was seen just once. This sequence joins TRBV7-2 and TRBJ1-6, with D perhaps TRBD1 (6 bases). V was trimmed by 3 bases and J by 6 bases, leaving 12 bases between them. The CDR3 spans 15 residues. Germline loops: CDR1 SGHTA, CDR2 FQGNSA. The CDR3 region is CASSLLGTSNSPLHF. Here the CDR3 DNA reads TGTGCCAGCAGCTTGCTCGGGACATCTAATTCACCCCTCCACTTT.

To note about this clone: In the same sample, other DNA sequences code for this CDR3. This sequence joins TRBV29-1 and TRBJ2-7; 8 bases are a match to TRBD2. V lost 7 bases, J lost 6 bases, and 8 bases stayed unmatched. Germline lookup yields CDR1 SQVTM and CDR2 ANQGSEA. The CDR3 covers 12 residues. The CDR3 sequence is CSAEAGGREQYF. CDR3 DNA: TGCAGCGCGGAGGCGGGGGGACGCGAGCAGTACTTC.

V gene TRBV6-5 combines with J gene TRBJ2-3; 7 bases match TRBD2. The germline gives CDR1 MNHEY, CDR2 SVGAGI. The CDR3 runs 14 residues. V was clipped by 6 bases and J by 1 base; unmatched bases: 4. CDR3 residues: CASSLTSGTDTQYF. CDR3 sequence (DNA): TGTGCCAGCAGCCTTACTAGCGGCACAGATACGCAGTATTTT.

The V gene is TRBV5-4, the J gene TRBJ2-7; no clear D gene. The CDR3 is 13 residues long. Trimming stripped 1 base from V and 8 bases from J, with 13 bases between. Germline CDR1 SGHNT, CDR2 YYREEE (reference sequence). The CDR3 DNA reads TGTGCCAGCAGCTTGCCTCTTAATCAGAAGCAGTACTTC. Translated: CASSLPLNQKQYF.

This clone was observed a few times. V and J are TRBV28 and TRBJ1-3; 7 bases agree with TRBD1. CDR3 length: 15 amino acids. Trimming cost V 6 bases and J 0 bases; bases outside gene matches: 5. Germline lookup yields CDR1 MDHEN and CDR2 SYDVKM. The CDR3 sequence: CASSIDRASGNTIYF. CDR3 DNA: TGTGCCAGCAGCATAGACAGGGCCTCTGGAAACACCATATATTTT.

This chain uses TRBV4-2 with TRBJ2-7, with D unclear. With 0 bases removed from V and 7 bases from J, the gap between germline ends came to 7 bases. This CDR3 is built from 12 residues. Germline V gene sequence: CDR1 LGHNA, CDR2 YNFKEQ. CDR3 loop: CASSQEDSEQYF. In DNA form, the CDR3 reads TGTGCCAGCAGCCAAGAAGACTCGGAGCAGTACTTC.

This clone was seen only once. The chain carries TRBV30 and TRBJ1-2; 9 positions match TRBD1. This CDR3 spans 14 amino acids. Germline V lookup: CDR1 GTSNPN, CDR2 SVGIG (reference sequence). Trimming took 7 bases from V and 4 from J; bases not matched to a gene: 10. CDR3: CAFTGGYDFYGYTF. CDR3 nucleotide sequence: TGTGCCTTCACAGGGGGCTACGATTTCTATGGCTACACCTTC. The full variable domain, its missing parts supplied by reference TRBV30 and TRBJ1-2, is SQTIHQWPATLVQPVGSPLSLECTVEGTSNPNLYWYRQAAGRGLQLLFYSVGIGQISSEVPQNLSASRPQDRQFILSSKKLLLSDSGFYLCAFTGGYDFYGYTFGSGTRLTVV.

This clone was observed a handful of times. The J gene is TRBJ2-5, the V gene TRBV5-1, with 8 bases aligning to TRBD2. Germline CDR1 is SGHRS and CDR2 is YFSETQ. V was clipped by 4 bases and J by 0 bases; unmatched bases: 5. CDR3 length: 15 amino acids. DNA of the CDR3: TGCGCCAGCAGCAGGGGCGGGGGGAACCAAGAGACCCAGTACTTC. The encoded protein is CASSRGGGNQETQYF.

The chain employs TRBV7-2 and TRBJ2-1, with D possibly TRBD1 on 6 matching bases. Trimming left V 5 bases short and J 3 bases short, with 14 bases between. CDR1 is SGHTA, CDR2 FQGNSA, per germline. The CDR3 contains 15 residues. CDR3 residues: CASSVTGFYYNEQFF. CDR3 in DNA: TGTGCCAGCAGCGTCACAGGGTTCTACTACAATGAGCAGTTCTTC.

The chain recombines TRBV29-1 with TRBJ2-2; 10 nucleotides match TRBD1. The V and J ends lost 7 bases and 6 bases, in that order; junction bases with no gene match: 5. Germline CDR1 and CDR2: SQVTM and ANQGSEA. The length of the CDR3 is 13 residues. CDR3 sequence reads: CSAFGTGAGELFF. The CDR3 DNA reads TGCAGCGCCTTCGGGACAGGGGCCGGGGAGCTGTTTTTT.

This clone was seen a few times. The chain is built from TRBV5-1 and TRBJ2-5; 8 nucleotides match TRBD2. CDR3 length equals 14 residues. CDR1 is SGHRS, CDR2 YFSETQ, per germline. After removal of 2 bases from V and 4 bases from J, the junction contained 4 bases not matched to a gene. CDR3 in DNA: TGCGCCAGCAGCTTTGGACTAGCTAGAGAGACCCAGTACTTC. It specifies CASSFGLARETQYF.

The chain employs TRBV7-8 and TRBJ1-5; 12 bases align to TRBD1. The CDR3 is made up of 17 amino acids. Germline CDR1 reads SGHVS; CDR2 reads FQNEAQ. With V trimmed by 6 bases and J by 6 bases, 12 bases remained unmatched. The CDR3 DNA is TGTGCCAGCAGTAATCACCCGGGACAGGGGGCGGGTCAGCCCCAGCATTTT. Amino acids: CASSNHPGQGAGQPQHF.

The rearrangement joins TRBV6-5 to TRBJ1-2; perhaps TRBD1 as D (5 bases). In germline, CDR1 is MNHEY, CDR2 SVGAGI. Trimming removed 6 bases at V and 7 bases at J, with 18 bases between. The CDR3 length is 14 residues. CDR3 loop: CASSPGPPLSGYTF. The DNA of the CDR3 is TGTGCCAGCAGCCCAGGGCCCCCGTTGAGTGGCTACACCTTC.

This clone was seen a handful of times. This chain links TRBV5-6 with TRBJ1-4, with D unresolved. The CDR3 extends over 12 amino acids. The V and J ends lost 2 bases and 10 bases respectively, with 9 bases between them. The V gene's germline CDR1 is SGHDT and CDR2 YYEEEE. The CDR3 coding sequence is TGTGCCAGCAGCTTCTTTAGTGGAAAACTGTTTTTT. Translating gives CASSFFSGKLFF.

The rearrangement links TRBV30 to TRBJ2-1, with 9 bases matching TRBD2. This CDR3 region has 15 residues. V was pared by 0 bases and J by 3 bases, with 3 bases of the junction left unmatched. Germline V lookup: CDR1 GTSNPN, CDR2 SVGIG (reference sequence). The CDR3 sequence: CAWSVGAGGYNEQFF. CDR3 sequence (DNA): TGTGCCTGGAGTGTAGGAGCGGGAGGCTACAATGAGCAGTTCTTC.

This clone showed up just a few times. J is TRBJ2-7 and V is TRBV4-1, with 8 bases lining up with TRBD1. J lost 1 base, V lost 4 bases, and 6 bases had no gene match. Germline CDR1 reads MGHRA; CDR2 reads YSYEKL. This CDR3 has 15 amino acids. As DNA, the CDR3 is TGCGCCAGCAGCCGCGGACAGGGCGAATCCTACGAGCAGTACTTC. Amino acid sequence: CASSRGQGESYEQYF.

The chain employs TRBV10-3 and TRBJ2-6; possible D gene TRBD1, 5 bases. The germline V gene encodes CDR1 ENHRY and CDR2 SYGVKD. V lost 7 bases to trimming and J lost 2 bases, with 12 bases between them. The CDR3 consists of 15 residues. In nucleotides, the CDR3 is TGTGCCATCACCCAGGGTAGGGCTGGGGCCAACGTCCTGACTTTC. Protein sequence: CAITQGRAGANVLTF.

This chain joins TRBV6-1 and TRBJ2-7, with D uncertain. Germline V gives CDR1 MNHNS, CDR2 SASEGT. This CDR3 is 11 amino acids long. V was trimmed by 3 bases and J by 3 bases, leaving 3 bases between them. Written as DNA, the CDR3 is TGTGCCAGCAGTGACCACTACGAGCAGTACTTC. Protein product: CASSDHYEQYF.

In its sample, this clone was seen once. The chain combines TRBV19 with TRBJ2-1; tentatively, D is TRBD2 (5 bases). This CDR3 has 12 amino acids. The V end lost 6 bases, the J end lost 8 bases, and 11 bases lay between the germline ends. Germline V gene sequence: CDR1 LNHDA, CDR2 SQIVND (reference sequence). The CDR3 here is CASRGSGDEQFF. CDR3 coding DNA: TGTGCCAGTAGGGGGAGTGGGGATGAGCAGTTCTTC.

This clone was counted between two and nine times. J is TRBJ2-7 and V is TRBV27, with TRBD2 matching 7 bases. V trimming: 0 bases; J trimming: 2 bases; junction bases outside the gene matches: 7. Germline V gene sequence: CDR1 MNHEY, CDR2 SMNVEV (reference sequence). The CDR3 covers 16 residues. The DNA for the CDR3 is TGTGCCAGCAGTTTATCTGGGCTAGCGGCCACCTACGAGCAGTACTTC. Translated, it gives CASSLSGLAATYEQYF.